This TCR beta chain came from a study of T cell repertoires in cytomegalovirus infection. Study in general: Indicated by public TCR beta signatures were CMV infection and matching HLA type. Broader study findings: Carriers of CMV plus the relevant HLA were identified by cumulative public TCR beta family frequency.

Germline V gives CDR1 MNHNY, CDR2 SVGAGI (reference sequence). The germline V and J ends were trimmed by 7 bases and 4 bases, with 19 bases remaining between them. The CDR3 sequence is 15 residues long. TCRdb passed the reads through MiXCR, listing each CDR3 protein once. Of around 770,000 distinct CDR3 sequences in the sample, 29% were seen once. About this clonotype: Its antigen remains unknown.

The rearrangement links TRBV6-6 to TRBJ1-2; D perhaps matches TRBD1 (6 bases). The TCR comes from a human donor in good health (CMV status not recorded). Some clones in this sample may be carry-over from other donors' samples. The specimen was cultured CD8+ T cells from PBMCs, collected from culture after CMV antigen stimulation. The CDR3 region is CASTSMGQGSYGYTF. DNA of the CDR3: TGTGCCAGCACCTCGATGGGTCAGGGGAGCTATGGCTACACCTTC.